These T cell receptor beta chains were read from a single sample in a study of shared clonotypes between healthy human individuals. Method: immunoSEQ multiplex PCR; TCRdb's copy keeps in-frame clones and lacks some. The sample has a few hundred thousand clones; roughly 80% are singletons. The sample comprised memory CD4+ T cells sorted from blood. Receptor source: a man younger than 40 in good health. CDR3s include the opening cysteine and the closing phenylalanine or tryptophan. The D gene is left open where the match is weak. Size is omitted from some rows. Given values are once, few, many or a class for expanded clones.

d_call: TRBD2
j_call: TRBJ2-2
clone_size: -
v_call: TRBV2
cdr3_nt: TGTGCCAGCAAGGCATCGGGACTAGCGCTGAACACCGGGGAGCTGTTTTTT
cdr3_aa: CASKASGLALNTGELFF

d_call: -
j_call: TRBJ1-5
clone_size: -
v_call: TRBV5-1
cdr3_nt: TGCGCCAGCAGACCGGGGTTAGAAGGCAATCAGCCCCAGCATTTT
cdr3_aa: CASRPGLEGNQPQHF

d_call: -
j_call: TRBJ2-1
clone_size: many
v_call: TRBV11-2
cdr3_nt: TGTGCCAGCAGCTTAGCGCGGCTCAATGAGCAGTTCTTC
cdr3_aa: CASSLARLNEQFF

d_call: TRBD1
j_call: TRBJ1-4
clone_size: few
v_call: TRBV5-6
cdr3_nt: TGTGCCAGCAGCTCAATACAGGGGGCGGGTGAAAAACTGTTTTTT
cdr3_aa: CASSSIQGAGEKLFF

d_call: TRBD1
j_call: TRBJ2-7
clone_size: few
v_call: TRBV5-1
cdr3_nt: TGCGCCAGCAGCCAAATCCCACAGGGGAAGATGAGCGAGCAGTACTTC
cdr3_aa: CASSQIPQGKMSEQYF

d_call: -
j_call: TRBJ2-1
clone_size: -
v_call: TRBV7-7
cdr3_nt: TGTGCTAGCAGCCCAGGTACCTCCTACAATGAGCAGTTCTTC
cdr3_aa: CASSPGTSYNEQFF

d_call: -
j_call: TRBJ2-1
clone_size: -
v_call: TRBV28
cdr3_nt: TGTGCCAGCAGTCAGCTGCCAGGGACCAATGAGCAGTTCTTC
cdr3_aa: CASSQLPGTNEQFF

d_call: -
j_call: TRBJ2-6
clone_size: -
v_call: TRBV2
cdr3_nt: TGTGCCAGCAGTGAAGCGAGAACTCCTGGGGCCAACGTCCTGACTTTC
cdr3_aa: CASSEARTPGANVLTF

d_call: -
j_call: TRBJ2-5
clone_size: -
v_call: TRBV10-3
cdr3_nt: TGTGCCACCAGGGGCAGGTCGGGAGAGACCCAGTACTTC
cdr3_aa: CATRGRSGETQYF

d_call: TRBD2
j_call: TRBJ2-1
clone_size: -
v_call: TRBV13
cdr3_nt: TGTGCCAGCAGCAGGACTAGCGGGATCTACAATGAGCAGTTCTTC
cdr3_aa: CASSRTSGIYNEQFF

d_call: -
j_call: TRBJ2-3
clone_size: -
v_call: TRBV5-1
cdr3_nt: TGCGCCAGCAGCTTATCCTCGACACGAACATCCGGGAGTACGCAGTATTTT
cdr3_aa: CASSLSSTRTSGSTQYF

d_call: TRBD2
j_call: TRBJ2-7
clone_size: -
v_call: TRBV14
cdr3_nt: TGTGCCAGCAGCCAAGGGGAGAGACTAGCGGAAAACTACGAGCAGTACTTC
cdr3_aa: CASSQGERLAENYEQYF

d_call: -
j_call: TRBJ2-5
clone_size: -
v_call: TRBV13
cdr3_nt: TGTGCCAGCAGAAGCAGGGTTGGGGAGACCCAGTACTTC
cdr3_aa: CASRSRVGETQYF

d_call: -
j_call: TRBJ2-4
clone_size: -
v_call: TRBV2
cdr3_nt: TGTGCCAGCAGTGATCCAGCTAGTGCCAAAAACATTCAGTACTTC
cdr3_aa: CASSDPASAKNIQYF

d_call: TRBD2
j_call: TRBJ2-1
clone_size: -
v_call: TRBV11-2
cdr3_nt: TGTGCCAGCAGCTTAGCAGTGGCTAGCGGGACGGGGGGCAATGAGCAGTTCTTC
cdr3_aa: CASSLAVASGTGGNEQFF

d_call: TRBD2
j_call: TRBJ2-4
clone_size: -
v_call: TRBV29-1
cdr3_nt: TGCAGCGTTGAGGGACTAGCGGGAAGTAAGGGGGACATTCAGTACTTC
cdr3_aa: CSVEGLAGSKGDIQYF

d_call: -
j_call: TRBJ1-1
clone_size: -
v_call: TRBV25-1
cdr3_nt: TGTGCCAGCAGTGCCCGGGGCTCGAACACTGAAGCTTTCTTT
cdr3_aa: CASSARGSNTEAFF

d_call: -
j_call: TRBJ2-7
clone_size: -
v_call: TRBV2
cdr3_nt: TGTGCCAGCAGTGAGACAAGGGGGGGAGAGCAGTACTTC
cdr3_aa: CASSETRGGEQYF

d_call: -
j_call: TRBJ1-4
clone_size: once
v_call: TRBV6-1
cdr3_nt: TGTGCCAGCAGTGAGATGGCAGGGCGAAAACTGTTTTTT
cdr3_aa: CASSEMAGRKLFF

d_call: -
j_call: TRBJ1-5
clone_size: few
v_call: TRBV6-1
cdr3_nt: TGTGCCAGCACGGCCGGGAATAGCAATCAGCCCCAGCATTTT
cdr3_aa: CASTAGNSNQPQHF

d_call: TRBD1
j_call: TRBJ2-7
clone_size: -
v_call: TRBV15
cdr3_nt: TGTGCCACCAGCTGGGGGACAGGGGGCGACGAGCAGTACTTC
cdr3_aa: CATSWGTGGDEQYF

d_call: -
j_call: TRBJ1-1
clone_size: -
v_call: TRBV7-3
cdr3_nt: TGTGCCAGCAGCTTAAGCATGAACACTGAAGCTTTCTTT
cdr3_aa: CASSLSMNTEAFF

d_call: TRBD2
j_call: TRBJ2-1
clone_size: few
v_call: TRBV6-5
cdr3_nt: TGTGCCAGCAGGCCCGCCCTAGCGGGTTTCAATGAGCAGTTCTTC
cdr3_aa: CASRPALAGFNEQFF

d_call: -
j_call: TRBJ2-7
clone_size: -
v_call: TRBV6-5
cdr3_nt: TGTGCCAGCAGTTTTGGGGGACAACAGAACTTC
cdr3_aa: CASSFGGQQNF

d_call: TRBD1
j_call: TRBJ2-7
clone_size: -
v_call: TRBV10-1
cdr3_nt: TGCGCCAGCAGTGTTATTCCGGGACAGGGGACCCACGAGCAGTACTTC
cdr3_aa: CASSVIPGQGTHEQYF